This TCR beta chain was captured in a study of identical twins. Study-wide findings and caveats: Twins' surplus sharing was weaker for beta out-of-frame sequences.

This clonotype was recorded many times. Antigen: not known. A universal primer binding site was introduced by template switching. The final cDNA contained unique molecular identifiers. From the 5' RACE reads, TCRdb called clonotypes with MiXCR, one entry per CDR3 protein. The data show about 240,000 distinct CDR3 sequences, roughly a tenth seen once. CDR1 is SGHDT and CDR2 is YYEEEE in the germline V gene. The CDR3 spans 14 residues. Trimming removed 2 bases at V and 8 bases at J, with 14 bases between. The genes are TRBV5-6 and TRBJ2-1, with D perhaps given as TRBD1 or TRBD2 (5 bases each). Specimen: memory T cells sorted from blood. This TCR derives from a man aged 50 to 60 in good health. CDR3 residues: CASSFFRDADEQFF. CDR3 coding DNA: TGTGCCAGCAGCTTCTTTCGGGACGCGGATGAGCAGTTCTTC.